The 13 T cell receptor beta chains below all came from one sample that was sequenced in a study of T cell changes during pregnancy in multiple sclerosis. Only in-frame clones appear in the TCRdb table, and some are missing; sequencing was by immunoSEQ multiplex PCR. The sample yields some 99,000 clones, 90% to 95% seen once. The sequencing here drew on peripheral blood, taken after pregnancy. The receptors were gathered from a female donor in good health, enrolled as a control in a pregnancy study.

V gene TRBV6-5 combines with J gene TRBJ2-2; D call uncertain. V lost 6 bases and J 3 bases, leaving 14 bases between the germline ends. The germline CDR1 and CDR2 sequences are MNHEY and SVGAGI. The CDR3 extends over 15 amino acids. DNA for the CDR3: TGTGCCAGCAGCCCCTCTGTTGGGCACACCGGGGAGCTGTTTTTT. Translated, it gives CASSPSVGHTGELFF.

The rearrangement joins TRBV5-1 to TRBJ2-5; 8 positions match TRBD1. Looked up from germline, CDR1 is SGHRS and CDR2 is YFSETQ. The CDR3 totals 18 residues. V trimming: 0 bases; J trimming: 1 base; junction bases outside the gene matches: 11. CDR3: CASSLGAGGGRGQETQYF. The CDR3 nucleotides are TGCGCCAGCAGCTTGGGGGCAGGGGGCGGACGTGGCCAAGAGACCCAGTACTTC.

The chain combines TRBV7-9 with TRBJ1-1, with unresolved D. Germline CDR1 reads SEHNR; CDR2 reads FQNEAQ (reference sequence). The CDR3 runs 12 residues. The V end was cut by 1 base, the J end by 5 bases, with 5 bases between. DNA for the CDR3: TGTGCCAGCAGCTTAGGGGAGACTGAAGCTTTCTTT. It encodes CASSLGETEAFF. Full variable domain (outside the CDR3, taken from reference TRBV7-9 and TRBJ1-1): DTGVSQNPRHKITKRGQNVTFRCDPISEHNRLYWYRQTLGQGPEFLTYFQNEAQLEKSRLLSDRFSAERPKGSFSTLEIQRTEQGDSAMYLCASSLGETEAFFGQGTRLTVV.

In regard to this clone: The junction differs from germline at one of its ends, possibly a read error. The genes are TRBV7-7 and TRBJ2-2; tentatively, D is TRBD2 (6 bases). Germline CDR1 reads SSHAT; CDR2 reads FNYEAQ (reference sequence). The CDR3 is made up of 15 amino acids. The CDR3 is CASSPGVTNTGELFF. The DNA of the CDR3 is TGTGCTAGCAGCCCGGGGGTTACGAACACCGGGGAGCTGTTTTTT.

The chain joins TRBV7-5 to TRBJ2-3; TRBD2, the table's D call, was not compared with the DNA. TRBV7-5 is an annotated pseudogene. The CDR3 covers 14 residues. CDR3 amino acids: CAREGGRFGDTQYF. The CDR3 nucleotides read TGTGCCAGAGAAGGCGGGAGGTTCGGAGATACGCAGTATTTT.

The V and J genes are TRBV30 and TRBJ2-4; D might be TRBD2 (7 bases). The CDR3 contains 15 residues. Germline CDR1 reads GTSNPN; CDR2 reads SVGIG (reference sequence). The V gene lost 4 bases and the J gene lost 9 bases, with 22 bases spanning the gap. This chain's CDR3 is CAWKGGGGALGIQYF. CDR3 bases: TGTGCCTGGAAGGGGGGAGGGGGGGCATTGGGCATTCAGTACTTC.

The chain combines TRBV7-8 with TRBJ1-2; 7 bases are shared with TRBD1. The J segment lost 0 bases and the V segment lost 3 bases, leaving 1 base of the junction unmatched. CDR3 length: 14 amino acids. The V gene's germline CDR1 is SGHVS and CDR2 FQNEAQ. DNA for the CDR3: TGTGCCAGCAGCTTGGACAGGACTAACTATGGCTACACCTTC. The encoded protein is CASSLDRTNYGYTF.

V gene TRBV6-1 combines with J gene TRBJ1-1, with D uncertain. CDR1 is MNHNS and CDR2 is SASEGT in the germline V gene. The CDR3 has 13 amino acids. V was clipped by 8 bases and J by 1 base, with 11 bases between them. The CDR3 DNA reads TGTGCCAGCTTATCCAGCGGGAACACTGAAGCTTTCTTT. Translation gives CASLSSGNTEAFF.

The rearrangement uses TRBV27 and TRBJ2-3; D remains ambiguous. The germline V and J ends were trimmed by 2 bases and 2 bases, with 14 bases remaining between them. Per the germline V gene, CDR1 is MNHEY and CDR2 is SMNVEV (reference sequence). The CDR3 spans 16 residues. CDR3 sequence reads: CASSLRHSTTTDTQYF. CDR3 DNA sequence: TGTGCCAGCAGTTTAAGACACTCGACCACCACAGATACGCAGTATTTT.

This chain joins TRBV7-3 and TRBJ2-5; possible D gene TRBD2, 5 bases. CDR3 size: 15 residues. Deletions cut 5 bases from V and 6 bases from J, with 19 bases between. CDR1 is SGHTA and CDR2 is FQGTGA in the germline V gene. The CDR3 DNA sequence: TGTGCCAGCAGCCCCGCTGAGGGTGGGTCCAAGACCCAGTACTTC. Protein product: CASSPAEGGSKTQYF.

A word on this clone: Other DNA sequences of this sample code for an identical CDR3. The chain couples TRBV6-5 to TRBJ2-5; TRBD2 matches 7 bases. The V gene end was trimmed by 0 bases and the J gene end by 5 bases; junction bases not matched to a gene: 3. The germline V gene has CDR1 MNHEY and CDR2 SVGAGI. The CDR3 has 14 amino acids. The chain's CDR3 is CASSYSGSGETQYF. Written as DNA, the CDR3 is TGTGCCAGCAGTTACTCGGGTAGCGGGGAGACCCAGTACTTC.

The chain employs TRBV14 and TRBJ2-3; 11 bases are a match to TRBD2. This CDR3 comprises 18 residues. V gave up 1 base and J gave up 0 bases; unmatched junction bases: 6. Germline assignment: CDR1 SGHDN and CDR2 FVKESK. The CDR3 DNA reads TGTGCCAGCAGCCAAGTTGACACTAGCGGGAGTAGCACAGATACGCAGTATTTT. Protein sequence: CASSQVDTSGSSTDTQYF.

The chain employs TRBV13 and TRBJ2-7, with 8 bases aligning to TRBD2. The CDR3 loop spans 14 amino acids. Germline V gene lookup returns CDR1 PRHDT and CDR2 FYEKMQ (reference sequence). The junction had 5 bases not matched to a gene; V was cut back by 5 bases and J by 2 bases. CDR3 nucleotides: TGTGCCAGCAGCCGGACTAGCTTTCCCTACGAGCAGTACTTC. This encodes CASSRTSFPYEQYF.